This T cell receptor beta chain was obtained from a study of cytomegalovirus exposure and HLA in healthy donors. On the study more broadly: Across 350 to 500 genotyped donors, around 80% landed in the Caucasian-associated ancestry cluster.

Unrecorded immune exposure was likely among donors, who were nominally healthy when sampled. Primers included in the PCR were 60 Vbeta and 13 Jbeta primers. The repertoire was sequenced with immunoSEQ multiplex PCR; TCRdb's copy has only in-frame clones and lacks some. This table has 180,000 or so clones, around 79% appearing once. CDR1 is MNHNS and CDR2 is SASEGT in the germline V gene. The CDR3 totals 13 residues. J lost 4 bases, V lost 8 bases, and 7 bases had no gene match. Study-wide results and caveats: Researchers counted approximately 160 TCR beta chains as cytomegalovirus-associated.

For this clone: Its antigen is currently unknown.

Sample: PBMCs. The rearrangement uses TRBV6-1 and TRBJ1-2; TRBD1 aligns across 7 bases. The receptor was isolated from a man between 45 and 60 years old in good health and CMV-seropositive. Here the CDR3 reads CASLPRDSYGYTF. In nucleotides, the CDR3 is TGTGCCAGCCTACCCCGGGACAGCTATGGCTACACCTTC.